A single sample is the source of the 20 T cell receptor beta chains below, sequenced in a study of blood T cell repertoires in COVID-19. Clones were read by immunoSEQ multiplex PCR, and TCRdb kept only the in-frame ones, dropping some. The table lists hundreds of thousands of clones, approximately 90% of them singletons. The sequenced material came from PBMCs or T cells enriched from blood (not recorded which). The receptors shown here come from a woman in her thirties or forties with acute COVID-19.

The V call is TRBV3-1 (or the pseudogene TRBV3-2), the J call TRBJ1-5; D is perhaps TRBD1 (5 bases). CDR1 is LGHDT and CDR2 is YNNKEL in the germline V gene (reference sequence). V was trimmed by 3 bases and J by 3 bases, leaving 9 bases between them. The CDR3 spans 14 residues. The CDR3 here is CASSHDRINQPQHF. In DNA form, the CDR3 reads TGTGCCAGCAGCCACGACAGAATCAATCAGCCCCAGCATTTT.

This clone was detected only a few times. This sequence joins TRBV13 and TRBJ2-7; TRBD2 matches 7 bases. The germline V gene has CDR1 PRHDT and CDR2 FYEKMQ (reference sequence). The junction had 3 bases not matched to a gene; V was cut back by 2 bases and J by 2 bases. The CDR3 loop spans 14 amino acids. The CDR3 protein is CASSLQRGTYEQYV. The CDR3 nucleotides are TGTGCCAGCAGCTTACAGCGGGGAACCTACGAGCAGTACGTC.

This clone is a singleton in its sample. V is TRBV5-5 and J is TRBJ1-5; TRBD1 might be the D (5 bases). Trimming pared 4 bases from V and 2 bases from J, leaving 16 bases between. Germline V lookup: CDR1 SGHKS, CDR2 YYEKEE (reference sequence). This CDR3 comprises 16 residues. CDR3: CASSLEPTRGNQPQHF. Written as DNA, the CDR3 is TGTGCCAGCAGCCTGGAGCCGACCAGGGGCAATCAGCCCCAGCATTTT.

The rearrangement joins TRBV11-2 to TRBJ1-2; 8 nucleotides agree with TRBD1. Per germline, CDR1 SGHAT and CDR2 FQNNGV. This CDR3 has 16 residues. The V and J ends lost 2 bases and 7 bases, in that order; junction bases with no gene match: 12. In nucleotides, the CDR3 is TGTGCCAGCAGCTTACGGGACAGGTCGTTTTATTTTGGCTACACCTTC. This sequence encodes CASSLRDRSFYFGYTF.

The CDR3 protein is CASSQGTKAYNEQFF. The CDR3 DNA is TGCGCCAGCAGCCAAGGGACTAAAGCCTACAATGAGCAGTTCTTC. The rearrangement links TRBV4-3 to TRBJ2-1, with a weak D call TRBD2 (6 bases). V was trimmed by 1 base and J by 2 bases, leaving 9 bases between them. Germline CDR1 is LGHNA and CDR2 is YSLEER. CDR3 size: 15 residues.

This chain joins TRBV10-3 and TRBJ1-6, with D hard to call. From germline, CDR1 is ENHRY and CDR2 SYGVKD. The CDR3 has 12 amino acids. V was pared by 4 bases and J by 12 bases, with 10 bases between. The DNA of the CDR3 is TGTGCCATCAGTGCCCGGGAGAAACCCCTCCACTTT. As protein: CAISAREKPLHF.

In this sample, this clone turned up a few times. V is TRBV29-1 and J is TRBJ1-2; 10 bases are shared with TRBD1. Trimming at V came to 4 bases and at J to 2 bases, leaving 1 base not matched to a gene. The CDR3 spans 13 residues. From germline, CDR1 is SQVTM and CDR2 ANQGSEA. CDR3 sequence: CSVGGQGNYGYTF. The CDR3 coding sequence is TGCAGCGTTGGGGGACAGGGGAACTATGGCTACACCTTC.

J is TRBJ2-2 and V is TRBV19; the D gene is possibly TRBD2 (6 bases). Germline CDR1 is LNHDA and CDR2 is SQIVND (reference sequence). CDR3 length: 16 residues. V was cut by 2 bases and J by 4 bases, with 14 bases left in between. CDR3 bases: TGTGCCAGTAGTATACCCCGGGAGTTTAGCACCGGGGAGCTGTTTTTT. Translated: CASSIPREFSTGELFF.

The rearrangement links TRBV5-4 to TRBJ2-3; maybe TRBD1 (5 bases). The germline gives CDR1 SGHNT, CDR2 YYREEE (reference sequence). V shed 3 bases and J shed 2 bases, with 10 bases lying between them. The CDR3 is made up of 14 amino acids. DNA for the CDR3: TGTGCCAGCAGCTCTACAGGAAACACAGATACGCAGTATTTT. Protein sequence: CASSSTGNTDTQYF.

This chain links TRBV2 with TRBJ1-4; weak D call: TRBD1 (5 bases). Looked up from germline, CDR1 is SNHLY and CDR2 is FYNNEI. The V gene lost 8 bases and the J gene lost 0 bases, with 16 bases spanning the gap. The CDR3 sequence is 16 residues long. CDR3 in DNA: TGTGCCAGCTGGGGCAGGGAATCAGCAACTAATGAAAAACTGTTTTTT. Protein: CASWGRESATNEKLFF.

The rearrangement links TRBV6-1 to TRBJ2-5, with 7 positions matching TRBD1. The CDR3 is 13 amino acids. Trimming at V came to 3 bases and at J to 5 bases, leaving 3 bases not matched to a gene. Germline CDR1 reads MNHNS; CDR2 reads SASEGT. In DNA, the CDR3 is TGTGCCAGCAGTGACGACAGGGCGGAGACCCAGTACTTC. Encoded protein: CASSDDRAETQYF.

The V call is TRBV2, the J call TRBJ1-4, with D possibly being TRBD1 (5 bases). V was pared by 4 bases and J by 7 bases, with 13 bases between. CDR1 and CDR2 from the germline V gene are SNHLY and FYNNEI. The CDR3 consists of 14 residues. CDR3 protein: CASSGGGSSEKLFF. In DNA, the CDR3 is TGTGCCAGCAGTGGCGGGGGTTCTAGTGAAAAACTGTTTTTT.

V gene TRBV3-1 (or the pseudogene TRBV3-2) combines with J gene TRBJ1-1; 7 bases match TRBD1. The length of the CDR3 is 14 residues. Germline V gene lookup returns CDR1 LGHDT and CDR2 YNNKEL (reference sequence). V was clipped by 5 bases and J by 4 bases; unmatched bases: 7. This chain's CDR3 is CASSDGQVVTEAFF. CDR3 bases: TGTGCCAGCAGCGACGGACAGGTCGTCACTGAAGCTTTCTTT.

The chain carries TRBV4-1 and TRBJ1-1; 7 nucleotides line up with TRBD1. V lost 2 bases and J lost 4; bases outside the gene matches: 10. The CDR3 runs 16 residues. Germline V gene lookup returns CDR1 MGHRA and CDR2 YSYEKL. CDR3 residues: CASSQPQGGLITEAFF. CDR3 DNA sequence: TGCGCCAGCAGCCAACCCCAAGGGGGCCTCATCACTGAAGCTTTCTTT.

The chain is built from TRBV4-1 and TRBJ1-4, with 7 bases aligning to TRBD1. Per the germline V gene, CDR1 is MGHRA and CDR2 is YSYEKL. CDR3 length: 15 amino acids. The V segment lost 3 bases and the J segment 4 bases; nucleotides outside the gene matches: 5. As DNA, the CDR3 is TGCGCCAGCAGCCAGTCCGGGACAGTTAATGAAAAACTGTTTTTT. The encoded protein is CASSQSGTVNEKLFF.

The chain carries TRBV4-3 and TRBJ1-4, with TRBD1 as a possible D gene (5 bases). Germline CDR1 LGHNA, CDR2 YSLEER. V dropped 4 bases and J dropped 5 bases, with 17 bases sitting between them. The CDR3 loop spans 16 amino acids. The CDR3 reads CASSPGWGLRNEKLFF. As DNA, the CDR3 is TGCGCCAGCAGCCCGGGATGGGGACTCAGGAATGAAAAACTGTTTTTT.

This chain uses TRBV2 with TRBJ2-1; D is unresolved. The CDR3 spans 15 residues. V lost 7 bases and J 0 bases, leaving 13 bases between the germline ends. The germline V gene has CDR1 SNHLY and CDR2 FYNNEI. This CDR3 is CASMLERSSYNEQFF. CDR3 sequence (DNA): TGTGCCAGCATGCTGGAGAGAAGCTCCTACAATGAGCAGTTCTTC.

The CDR3 DNA sequence: TGTGCCATCAAGGGAGGGGCTAAAGAGACCCAGTACTTC. It specifies CAIKGGAKETQYF. The chain is built from TRBV10-3 and TRBJ2-5; 7 bases align to TRBD2. The V and J ends lost 7 bases and 3 bases, in that order; junction bases with no gene match: 5. CDR3 length: 13 residues. Per germline, CDR1 ENHRY and CDR2 SYGVKD.

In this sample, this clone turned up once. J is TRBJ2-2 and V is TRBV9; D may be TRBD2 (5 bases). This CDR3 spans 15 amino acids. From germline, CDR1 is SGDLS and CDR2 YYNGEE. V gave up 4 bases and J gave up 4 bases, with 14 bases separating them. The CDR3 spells CASSPGLPGTGELFF. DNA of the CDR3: TGTGCCAGCAGCCCCGGACTCCCGGGCACCGGGGAGCTGTTTTTT.

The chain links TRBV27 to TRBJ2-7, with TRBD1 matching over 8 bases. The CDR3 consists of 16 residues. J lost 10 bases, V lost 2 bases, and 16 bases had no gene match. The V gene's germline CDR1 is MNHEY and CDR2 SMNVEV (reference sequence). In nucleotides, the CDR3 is TGTGCCAGCAGTTTAGCCTCCGACAGGGGACCCCTTTCTCAGTACTTC. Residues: CASSLASDRGPLSQYF.